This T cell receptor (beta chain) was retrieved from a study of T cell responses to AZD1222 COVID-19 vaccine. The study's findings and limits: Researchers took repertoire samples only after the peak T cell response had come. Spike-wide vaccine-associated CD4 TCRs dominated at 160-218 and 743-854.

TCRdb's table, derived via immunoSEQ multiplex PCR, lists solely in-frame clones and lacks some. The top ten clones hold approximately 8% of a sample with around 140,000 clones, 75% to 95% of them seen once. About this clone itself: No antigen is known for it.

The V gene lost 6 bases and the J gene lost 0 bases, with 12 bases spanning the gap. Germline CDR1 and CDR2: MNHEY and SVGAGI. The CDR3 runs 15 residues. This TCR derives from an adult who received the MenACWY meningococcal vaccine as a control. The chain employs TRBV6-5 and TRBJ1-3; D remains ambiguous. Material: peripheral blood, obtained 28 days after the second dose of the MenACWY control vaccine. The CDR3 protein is CASSHDRSSGNTIYF. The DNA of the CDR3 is TGTGCCAGCAGCCACGACCGAAGCTCTGGAAACACCATATATTTT.